Each of the 30 T cell receptor beta chains below was sequenced from the same sample in a study of OX40 agonist ivuxolimab in advanced cancers. Here immunoSEQ multiplex PCR was the method, and the copy in TCRdb shows in-frame clones only, minus some. The table shows about 70,000 clones, with roughly 80% occurring only once. Sequences were derived from CD4+ or CD8+ T cells sorted from blood, sampled in a trial of the OX40 agonist ivuxolimab. The receptor set was obtained from an adult with an advanced solid tumor such as melanoma, head and neck, liver or kidney cancer.

V usage is TRBV7-3 and J usage is TRBJ2-2; 11 bases map to TRBD2. Trimming removed 6 bases from V and 5 bases from J; junction bases left unmatched: 5. Germline assignment: CDR1 SGHTA and CDR2 FQGTGA. This CDR3 has 15 amino acids. CDR3 in DNA: TGTGCCAGCAGAGTAGCGGGAGGGCCAACCGGGGAGCTGTTTTTT. Translating gives CASRVAGGPTGELFF.

This clone was observed a handful of times. V is TRBV5-6 and J is TRBJ2-1, with TRBD2 matching 7 bases. The CDR3 is made up of 15 amino acids. Germline values: CDR1 SGHDT, CDR2 YYEEEE. V gave up 4 bases and J gave up 6 bases; unmatched junction bases: 10. CDR3 DNA sequence: TGTGCCAGCAGCCCGAGACTAGCCGGAACCAATGAGCAGTTCTTC. The encoded protein is CASSPRLAGTNEQFF.

The chain is built from TRBV15 and TRBJ2-1; D not certain. Germline CDR1 LNHNV, CDR2 YYDKDF (reference sequence). The ends were cut back, 5 bases at V and 0 bases at J, with 14 bases in the middle. This CDR3 is built from 16 residues. CDR3 bases: TGTGCCACCAGCTATCCGGACCGGAGCTCCTACAATGAGCAGTTCTTC. It translates to CATSYPDRSSYNEQFF.

The chain employs TRBV27 and TRBJ2-5; the D gene is possibly TRBD1 (5 bases). TRBJ2-7 matches the DNA end more closely, so the J call is doubtful. Germline values: CDR1 MNHEY, CDR2 SMNVEV (reference sequence). The CDR3 contains 14 residues. The CDR3 loop reads CASSQTDRIREQYF. DNA for the CDR3: TGTGCCAGCAGCCAGACAGATAGGATCCGCGAGCAGTACTTC.

Written as DNA, the CDR3 is TGTGCCAGCAGCTCGCAACCGACGGTGAACTATGGCTACACCTTC. Its protein is CASSSQPTVNYGYTF. J is TRBJ1-2 and V is TRBV7-2; no definite D call. Germline V CDR1 and CDR2: SGHTA, FQGNSA. The germline V and J ends were trimmed by 4 bases and 2 bases, with 14 bases remaining between them. CDR3 length: 15 amino acids.

The gene calls are TRBV30 and TRBJ1-5; unclear D gene. CDR1 is GTSNPN, CDR2 SVGIG, per germline (reference sequence). This CDR3 region has 12 residues. V lost 2 bases and J lost 5, with 7 bases in between. As DNA, the CDR3 is TGTGCCTGGAGTACGACTGATCAGCCCCAGCATTTT. Residues: CAWSTTDQPQHF. The whole variable domain, remainder taken from reference TRBV30 and TRBJ1-5, is SQTIHQWPATLVQPVGSPLSLECTVEGTSNPNLYWYRQAAGRGLQLLFYSVGIGQISSEVPQNLSASRPQDRQFILSSKKLLLSDSGFYLCAWSTTDQPQHFGDGTRLSIL.

The gene calls are TRBV5-1 and TRBJ1-1; maybe TRBD1 (6 bases). The CDR3 runs to 12 residues. Germline V gives CDR1 SGHRS, CDR2 YFSETQ. V shed 2 bases and J shed 8 bases, with 10 bases lying between them. CDR3 region: CASSFLGTEAFF. The CDR3 region has the DNA TGCGCCAGCAGCTTCCTAGGGACAGAAGCTTTCTTT. The full variable domain, with the rest looked up from reference TRBV5-1 and TRBJ1-1, is KAGVTQTPRYLIKTRGQQVTLSCSPISGHRSVSWYQQTPGQGLQFLFEYFSETQRNKGNFPGRFSGRQFSNSRSEMNVSTLELGDSALYLCASSFLGTEAFFGQGTRLTVV.

The rearrangement joins TRBV19 to TRBJ1-1, with a weak D call TRBD1 (5 bases). Trimming stripped 3 bases from V and 3 bases from J, with 14 bases between. The CDR3 totals 15 residues. CDR1 LNHDA and CDR2 SQIVND come from the germline V gene (reference sequence). CDR3 region: CASSIMLGVDTEAFF. CDR3 DNA: TGTGCCAGTAGTATTATGCTGGGGGTGGACACTGAAGCTTTCTTT. Based on the CDR3 plus reference TRBV19 and TRBJ1-1, the full variable domain is DGGITQSPKYLFRKEGQNVTLSCEQNLNHDAMYWYRQDPGQGLRLIYYSQIVNDFQKGDIAEGYSVSREKKESFPLTVTSAQKNPTAFYLCASSIMLGVDTEAFFGQGTRLTVV.

Only a few counts were recorded for this clone. Here the CDR3 DNA reads TGTGCCAGCAGCTCTTCCGGGACAGGGGTCGGAAACACCATATATTTT. Protein sequence: CASSSSGTGVGNTIYF. This chain links TRBV9 with TRBJ1-3; 10 bases agree with TRBD1. This CDR3 has 16 residues. The J segment lost 4 bases and the V segment lost 4 bases, leaving 8 bases of the junction unmatched. CDR1 is SGDLS and CDR2 is YYNGEE in the germline V gene.

This clone showed up just once. This chain uses TRBV5-5 with TRBJ2-3; 11 nucleotides align to TRBD2. CDR1 is SGHKS, CDR2 YYEKEE, per germline (reference sequence). The CDR3 covers 14 residues. J lost 6 bases, V lost 1 base, and 1 base had no gene match. The CDR3 DNA is TGTGCCAGCAGCTTGACTAGCGGGGGTGATACGCAGTATTTT. Residues: CASSLTSGGDTQYF.

The gene calls are TRBV10-3 and TRBJ1-5; 7 nucleotides agree with TRBD1. The CDR3 covers 13 residues. V was pared by 8 bases and J by 2 bases, with 3 bases of the junction left unmatched. From germline, CDR1 is ENHRY and CDR2 SYGVKD. The CDR3: CAIQGEGNQPQHF. The CDR3 nucleotides read TGTGCCATCCAGGGGGAAGGCAATCAGCCCCAGCATTTT.

This chain connects TRBV29-1 to TRBJ1-2; possibly TRBD1 for D (6 bases). The CDR3 runs to 11 residues. V dropped 6 bases and J dropped 6 bases, with 11 bases sitting between them. Germline CDR1 SQVTM, CDR2 ANQGSEA. CDR3: CSVDTGNGYTF. CDR3 sequence (DNA): TGCAGCGTCGATACAGGGAATGGCTACACCTTC.

This chain links TRBV19 with TRBJ2-7; weak D call: TRBD1 (5 bases). The CDR3 spans 13 residues. V was trimmed by 5 bases and J by 2 bases, leaving 10 bases between them. Germline assignment: CDR1 LNHDA and CDR2 SQIVND (reference sequence). DNA of the CDR3: TGTGCCAGTAGTCTGGGGCATCCCTACGAGCAGTACTTC. It encodes CASSLGHPYEQYF.

This clone is labeled medium-sized (0.01 to 0.1%). This chain connects TRBV5-4 to TRBJ1-2, with D maybe TRBD1 (5 bases). This CDR3 region has 13 residues. Per germline, CDR1 SGHNT and CDR2 YYREEE (reference sequence). V was clipped by 2 bases and J by 7 bases, with 12 bases between them. CDR3 DNA sequence: TGTGCCAGCAGCTTTGACAGCCCTATTGGCTACACCTTC. It yields the protein CASSFDSPIGYTF.

The chain employs TRBV2 and TRBJ1-1; D not resolved. The germline V gene has CDR1 SNHLY and CDR2 FYNNEI. V was trimmed by 6 bases and J by 1 base, leaving 6 bases between them. CDR3 length: 12 amino acids. The CDR3, as DNA: TGTGCCAGCAGCGAGAGGAACACTGAAGCTTTCTTT. This sequence encodes CASSERNTEAFF.

This chain connects TRBV5-1 to TRBJ2-3; 9 nucleotides agree with TRBD1. V trimming: 4 bases; J trimming: 0 bases; junction bases outside the gene matches: 9. This CDR3 has 17 amino acids. Per germline, CDR1 SGHRS and CDR2 YFSETQ. The CDR3 DNA is TGCGCCAGCAGCCCCCGGGACAGGGACACTAGCACAGATACGCAGTATTTT. Protein: CASSPRDRDTSTDTQYF.

The V call is TRBV28, the J call TRBJ2-2; 7 nucleotides match TRBD1. This CDR3 has 14 amino acids. V gave up 6 bases and J gave up 2 bases; unmatched junction bases: 3. CDR1 is MDHEN and CDR2 is SYDVKM in the germline V gene. CDR3 region: CASRRQGNTGELFF. Here the CDR3 DNA reads TGTGCCAGCAGAAGACAGGGAAACACCGGGGAGCTGTTTTTT.

The V gene is TRBV6-6, the J gene TRBJ1-3; D is ambiguous. This CDR3 has 15 amino acids. The V and J ends lost 4 bases and 3 bases respectively, with 13 bases between them. The germline CDR1 and CDR2 sequences are MNHNY and SVGAGI (reference sequence). CDR3 sequence: CASSSNTLDGNTIYF. The CDR3 region has the DNA TGTGCCAGCAGTTCTAATACCCTGGATGGAAACACCATATATTTT.

This clone was seen once. The chain's CDR3 is CASSPSSGNTEAFF. The CDR3 bases are TGCGCCAGCAGCCCGAGCTCGGGGAACACTGAAGCTTTCTTT. V usage is TRBV5-1 and J usage is TRBJ1-1; D gene ambiguous. Per the germline V gene, CDR1 is SGHRS and CDR2 is YFSETQ. V lost 4 bases to trimming and J lost 1 base, with 11 bases between them. This CDR3 spans 14 amino acids.

V and J are TRBV7-9 and TRBJ1-2; 7 bases agree with TRBD1. Per the germline V gene, CDR1 is SEHNR and CDR2 is FQNEAQ (reference sequence). The CDR3 extends over 15 amino acids. J was trimmed by 0 bases and V by 5 bases; bases with no gene match: 6. DNA of the CDR3: TGTGCCAGCAGCGCAACCACAGGGGCTAACTATGGCTACACCTTC. Encoded protein: CASSATTGANYGYTF.

Here the CDR3 DNA reads TGTGCCTGGGGGCTAGGAACGGGCAATGAGCAGTTCTTC. It codes for CAWGLGTGNEQFF. The chain employs TRBV30 and TRBJ2-1; D is unclear. The CDR3 extends over 13 amino acids. Trimming removed 5 bases at V and 6 bases at J, with 14 bases between. CDR1 is GTSNPN, CDR2 SVGIG, per germline (reference sequence).

This clone was recorded once. This chain uses TRBV4-1 with TRBJ2-1, with D tentatively TRBD2 (5 bases). V lost 4 bases and J lost 3, with 16 bases in between. Germline V lookup: CDR1 MGHRA, CDR2 YSYEKL. The CDR3 covers 16 residues. For the CDR3, the DNA is TGCGCCAGCAGCCTCGGGCGAGCGGTAGGCTACAATGAGCAGTTCTTC. Its translation: CASSLGRAVGYNEQFF.

V is TRBV9 and J is TRBJ1-2; D possibly corresponds to TRBD1 (5 bases). This CDR3 region has 15 residues. Trimming removed 3 bases at V and 4 bases at J, with 16 bases between. Germline V CDR1 and CDR2: SGDLS, YYNGEE. The CDR3 is CASSEVVGAGYGYTF. CDR3 DNA sequence: TGTGCCAGCAGCGAAGTGGTCGGGGCTGGCTATGGCTACACCTTC.

The rearrangement uses TRBV13 and TRBJ2-7; D is perhaps TRBD1 or TRBD2 (5 bases each). V was cut by 6 bases and J by 0 bases, with 12 bases left in between. Germline V gene lookup returns CDR1 PRHDT and CDR2 FYEKMQ (reference sequence). The CDR3 has 14 residues. The CDR3 nucleotides read TGTGCCAGCAGTCCCCGGGACGGCTCCTACGAGCAGTACTTC. Translated, it gives CASSPRDGSYEQYF.

This clone was detected a few times. CDR3 loop: CASSPTGLGMAFF. The DNA of the CDR3 is TGTGCCAGCAGCCCCACAGGGCTTGGGATGGCTTTCTTT. The chain has TRBV7-8 and TRBJ1-1; D is perhaps TRBD1 (6 bases). Germline V gives CDR1 SGHVS, CDR2 FQNEAQ. V dropped 5 bases and J dropped 11 bases, with 18 bases sitting between them. The CDR3 loop spans 13 amino acids. The variable domain in full, with the rest retrieved from reference TRBV7-8 and TRBJ1-1, is GAGVSQSPRYKVAKRGQDVALRCDPISGHVSLFWYQQALGQGPEFLTYFQNEAQLDKSGLPSDRFFAERPEGSVSTLKIQRTQQEDSAVYLCASSPTGLGMAFFGQGTRLTVV.

This sequence joins TRBV6-5 and TRBJ2-1; TRBD2 matches 8 bases. CDR3 length: 14 amino acids. Germline assignment: CDR1 MNHEY and CDR2 SVGAGI. Germline trimming cut 8 bases from V and 6 bases from J; bases unmatched to any gene: 9. Here the CDR3 DNA reads TGTGCCAGCCACGGGGGGGCGGGTTTCAATGAGCAGTTCTTC. Translated, it gives CASHGGAGFNEQFF.

This sequence joins TRBV5-1 and TRBJ1-1; a weak D match, TRBD1 (6 bases). This CDR3 contains 15 residues. V lost 2 bases, J lost 1 base, and 12 bases lay in between. Germline CDR1 is SGHRS and CDR2 is YFSETQ. The CDR3 DNA sequence: TGCGCCAGCAGCTTCATCGGGGGCCCGAACACTGAAGCTTTCTTT. This gives the protein CASSFIGGPNTEAFF.

This sequence joins TRBV9 and TRBJ2-3; TRBD2 aligns across 7 bases. The CDR3 is 15 residues long. V trimming: 0 bases; J trimming: 3 bases; junction bases outside the gene matches: 4. CDR1 and CDR2 from the germline V gene are SGDLS and YYNGEE. For the CDR3, the DNA is TGTGCCAGCAGCGTAGGCGGGAGAAGAACAGATACGCAGTATTTT. It is translated as CASSVGGRRTDTQYF.

The chain recombines TRBV11-2 with TRBJ2-7; 8 bases are a match to TRBD2. This CDR3 region has 15 residues. CDR1 and CDR2 (germline): SGHAT, FQNNGV. V gave up 5 bases and J gave up 2 bases; unmatched junction bases: 8. The CDR3 bases are TGTGCCAGCAGCCAAAAGGTGGGACTAGCCTACGAGCAGTACTTC. The encoded protein is CASSQKVGLAYEQYF. Full variable domain (rest looked up from reference TRBV11-2 and TRBJ2-7): EAGVAQSPRYKIIEKRQSVAFWCNPISGHATLYWYQQILGQGPKLLIQFQNNGVVDDSQLPKDRFSAERLKGVDSTLKIQPAKLEDSAVYLCASSQKVGLAYEQYFGPGTRLTVT.

The chain has TRBV18 and TRBJ1-5; 7 positions match TRBD1. V trimming: 3 bases; J trimming: 5 bases; junction bases outside the gene matches: 10. The CDR3 totals 16 residues. Looked up from germline, CDR1 is KGHSH and CDR2 is LQKENI. The CDR3 reads CASSPNGGQGDQPQHF. CDR3 DNA sequence: TGTGCCAGCTCACCTAACGGGGGGCAGGGGGATCAGCCCCAGCATTTT.